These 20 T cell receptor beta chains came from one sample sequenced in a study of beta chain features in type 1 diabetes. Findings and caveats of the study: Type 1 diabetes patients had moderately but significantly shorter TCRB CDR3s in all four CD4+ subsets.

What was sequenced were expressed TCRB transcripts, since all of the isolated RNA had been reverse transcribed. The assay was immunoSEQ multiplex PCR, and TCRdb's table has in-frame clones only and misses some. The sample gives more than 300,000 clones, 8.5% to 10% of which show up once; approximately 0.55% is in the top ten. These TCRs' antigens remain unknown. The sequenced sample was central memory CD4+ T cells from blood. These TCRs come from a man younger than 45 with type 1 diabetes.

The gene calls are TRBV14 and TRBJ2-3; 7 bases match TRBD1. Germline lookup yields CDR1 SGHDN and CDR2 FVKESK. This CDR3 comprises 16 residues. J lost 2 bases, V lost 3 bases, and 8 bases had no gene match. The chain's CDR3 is CASSHVRGGNTDTQYF. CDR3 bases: TGTGCCAGCAGCCACGTGAGAGGGGGCAACACAGATACGCAGTATTTT.

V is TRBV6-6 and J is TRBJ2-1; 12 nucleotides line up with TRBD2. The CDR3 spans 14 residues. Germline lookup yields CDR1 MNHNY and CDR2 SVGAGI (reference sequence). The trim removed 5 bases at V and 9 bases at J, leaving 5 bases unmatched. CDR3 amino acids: CASSRLAGDGEQFF. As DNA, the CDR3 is TGTGCCAGCAGTCGACTAGCGGGAGACGGTGAGCAGTTCTTC.

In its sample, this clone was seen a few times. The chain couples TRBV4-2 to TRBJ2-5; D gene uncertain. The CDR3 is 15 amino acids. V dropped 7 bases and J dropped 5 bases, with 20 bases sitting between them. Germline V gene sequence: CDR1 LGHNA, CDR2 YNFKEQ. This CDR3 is CASTPGIASDETQYF. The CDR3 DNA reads TGTGCCAGCACCCCTGGTATAGCCAGCGACGAGACCCAGTACTTC.

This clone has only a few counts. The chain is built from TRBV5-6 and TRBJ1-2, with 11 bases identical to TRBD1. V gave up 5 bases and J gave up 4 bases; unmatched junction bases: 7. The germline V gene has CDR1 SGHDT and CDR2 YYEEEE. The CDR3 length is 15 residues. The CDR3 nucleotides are TGTGCCAGCAGGATCTACGGGACAGGGGGCTATGGCTACACCTTC. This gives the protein CASRIYGTGGYGYTF. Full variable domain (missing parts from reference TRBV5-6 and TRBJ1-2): DAGVTQSPTHLIKTRGQQVTLRCSPKSGHDTVSWYQQALGQGPQFIFQYYEEEERQRGNFPDRFSGHQFPNYSSELNVNALLLGDSALYLCASRIYGTGGYGYTFGSGTRLTVV.

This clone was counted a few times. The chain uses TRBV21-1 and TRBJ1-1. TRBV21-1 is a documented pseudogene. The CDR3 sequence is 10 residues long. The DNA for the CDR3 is TGTGCCAGCATGGACACTGAAGCTTTCTTT. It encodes CASMDTEAFF.

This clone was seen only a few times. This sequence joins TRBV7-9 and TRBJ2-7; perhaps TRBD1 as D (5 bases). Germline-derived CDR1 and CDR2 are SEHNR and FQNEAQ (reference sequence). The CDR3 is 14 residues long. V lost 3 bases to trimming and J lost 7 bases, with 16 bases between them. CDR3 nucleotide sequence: TGTGCCAGCAGCTTGTTGCAGGGTCGTGATGAGCAGTACTTC. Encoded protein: CASSLLQGRDEQYF.

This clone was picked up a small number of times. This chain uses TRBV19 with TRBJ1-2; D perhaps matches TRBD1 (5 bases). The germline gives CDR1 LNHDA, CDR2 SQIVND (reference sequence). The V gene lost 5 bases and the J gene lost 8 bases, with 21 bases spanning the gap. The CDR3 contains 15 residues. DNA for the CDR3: TGTGCCAGTAGTTCCCAGGAGGCAGGGTTTGGAGGCTACACCTTC. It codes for CASSSQEAGFGGYTF.

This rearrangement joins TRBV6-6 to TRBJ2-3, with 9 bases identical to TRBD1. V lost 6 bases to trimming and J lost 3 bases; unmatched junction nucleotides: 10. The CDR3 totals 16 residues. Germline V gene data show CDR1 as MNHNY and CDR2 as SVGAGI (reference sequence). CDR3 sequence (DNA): TGTGCCAGCAGCCAGCCGGGACAGGGCGGGACAGATACGCAGTATTTT. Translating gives CASSQPGQGGTDTQYF.

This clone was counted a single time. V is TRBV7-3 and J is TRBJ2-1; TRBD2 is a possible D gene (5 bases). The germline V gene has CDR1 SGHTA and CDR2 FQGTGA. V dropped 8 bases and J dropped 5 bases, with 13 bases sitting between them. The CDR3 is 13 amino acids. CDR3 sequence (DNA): TGTGCCAGCGCCCCCGGGGATCACAATGAGCAGTTCTTC. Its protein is CASAPGDHNEQFF.

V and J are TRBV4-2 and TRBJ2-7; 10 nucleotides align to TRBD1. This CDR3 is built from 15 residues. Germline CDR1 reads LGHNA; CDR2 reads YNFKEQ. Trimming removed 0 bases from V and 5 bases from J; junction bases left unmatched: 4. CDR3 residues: CASSQDGTGENEQYF. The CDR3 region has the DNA TGTGCCAGCAGCCAAGATGGGACAGGGGAAAACGAGCAGTACTTC.

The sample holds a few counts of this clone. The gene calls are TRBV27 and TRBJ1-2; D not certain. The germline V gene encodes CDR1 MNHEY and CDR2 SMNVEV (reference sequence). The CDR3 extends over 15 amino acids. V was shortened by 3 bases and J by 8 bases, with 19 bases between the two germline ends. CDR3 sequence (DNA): TGTGCCAGCAGTTTTGGCAGCTCCGCATTTGGAGGCTACACCTTC. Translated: CASSFGSSAFGGYTF.

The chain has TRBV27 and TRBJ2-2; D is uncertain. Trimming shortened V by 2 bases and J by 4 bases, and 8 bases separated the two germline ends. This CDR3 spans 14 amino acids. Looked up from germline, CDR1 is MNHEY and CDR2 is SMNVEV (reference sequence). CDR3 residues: CASSLGRFTGELFF. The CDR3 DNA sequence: TGTGCCAGCAGTTTAGGACGCTTCACCGGGGAGCTGTTTTTT.

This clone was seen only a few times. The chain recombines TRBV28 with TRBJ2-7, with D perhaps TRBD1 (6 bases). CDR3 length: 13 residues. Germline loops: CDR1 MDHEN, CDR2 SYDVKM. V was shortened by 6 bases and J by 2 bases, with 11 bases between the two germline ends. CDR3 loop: CASRRQVTYEQYF. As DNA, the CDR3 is TGTGCCAGCAGACGACAGGTAACCTACGAGCAGTACTTC.

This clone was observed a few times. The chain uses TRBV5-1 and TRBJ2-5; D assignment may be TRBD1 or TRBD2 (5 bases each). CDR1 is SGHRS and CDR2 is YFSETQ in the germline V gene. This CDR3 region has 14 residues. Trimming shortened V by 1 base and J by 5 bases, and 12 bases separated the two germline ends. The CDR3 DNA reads TGCGCCAGCAGCTTGACAGGAGGCGGGGAGACCCAGTACTTC. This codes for CASSLTGGGETQYF.

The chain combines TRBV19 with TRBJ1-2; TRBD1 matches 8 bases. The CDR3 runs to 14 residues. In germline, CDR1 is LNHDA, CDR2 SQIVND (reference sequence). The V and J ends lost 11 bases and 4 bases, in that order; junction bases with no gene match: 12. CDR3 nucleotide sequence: TGTGCCTGGAGCGTCAGGGGGCGCAGCTATGGCTACACCTTC. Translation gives CAWSVRGRSYGYTF.

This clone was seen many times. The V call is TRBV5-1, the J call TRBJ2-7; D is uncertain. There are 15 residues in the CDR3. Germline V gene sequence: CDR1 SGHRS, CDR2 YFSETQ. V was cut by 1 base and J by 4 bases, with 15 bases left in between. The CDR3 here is CASSLNQGLGYEQYF. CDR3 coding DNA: TGCGCCAGCAGCTTGAATCAAGGGTTAGGATACGAGCAGTACTTC.

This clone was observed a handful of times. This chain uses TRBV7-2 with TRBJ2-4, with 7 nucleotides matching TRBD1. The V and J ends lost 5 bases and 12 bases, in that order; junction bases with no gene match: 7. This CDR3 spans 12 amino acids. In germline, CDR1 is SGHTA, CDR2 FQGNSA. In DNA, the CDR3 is TGTGCCAGCAGCCCGGACAGGATGAGTCAGTACTTC. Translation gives CASSPDRMSQYF.

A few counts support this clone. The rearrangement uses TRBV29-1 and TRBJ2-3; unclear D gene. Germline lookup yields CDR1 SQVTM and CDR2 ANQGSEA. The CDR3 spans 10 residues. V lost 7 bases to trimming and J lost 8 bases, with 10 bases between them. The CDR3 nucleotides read TGCAGCGGGCAGGAGAGTACGCAGTATTTT. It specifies CSGQESTQYF.

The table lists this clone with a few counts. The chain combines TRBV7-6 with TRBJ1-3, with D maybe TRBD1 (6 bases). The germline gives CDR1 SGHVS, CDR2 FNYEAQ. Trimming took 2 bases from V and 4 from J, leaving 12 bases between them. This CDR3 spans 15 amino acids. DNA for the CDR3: TGTGCCAGCAGCTTAAGGAACAGGGCAGGAAACACCATATATTTT. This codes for CASSLRNRAGNTIYF.

CDR3 loop: CASSVLTSGGTDTQYF. In nucleotides, the CDR3 is TGTGCCAGTAGTGTTCTGACTAGCGGGGGCACAGATACGCAGTATTTT. J is TRBJ2-3 and V is TRBV19; 11 bases line up with TRBD2. The CDR3 is 16 amino acids. Per the germline V gene, CDR1 is LNHDA and CDR2 is SQIVND (reference sequence). V dropped 5 bases and J dropped 1; count of bases not matched to a gene: 5.